This T cell receptor beta chain derives from a study of shared clonotypes between healthy human individuals. V dropped 5 bases and J dropped 4 bases, with 15 bases sitting between them. This CDR3 has 14 residues. Germline CDR1 is SEHNR and CDR2 is FQNEAQ (reference sequence). Generated by immunoSEQ multiplex PCR, the TCRdb table keeps only in-frame clones and is missing some. The table lists about 2 million clones, about 95% of them singletons, with 0.1% to 0.15% in the top ten. This sequence originates from a man aged 18-30 years in good health. V usage is TRBV7-9 and J usage is TRBJ2-7, with a tentative D call TRBD2 (6 bases). The sample was naive CD4+ T cells sorted from blood. Subset denoted: CD45RA+ positively selected. The CDR3 nucleotides are TGTGCCAGCAGCGGGGCGTTTCGGGGGTACGAGCAGTACTTC. This translates into CASSGAFRGYEQYF.